Presented here are 8 T cell receptor beta chains from one specimen sequenced in a study of blood T cells in healthy people across ages. For the second PCR, which ran for about 6 to 11 cycles, a sample-barcoded 5' primer and a J-beta primer mix were used. One entry per CDR3 protein results from TCRdb running MiXCR on the 5' RACE reads. The sample yields approximately 790,000 distinct CDR3 sequences, 62% seen once. Sequencing was done on a sample of blood. The receptors here all came from a man younger than 40 in good health.

The chain combines TRBV12-3 or TRBV12-4 with TRBJ1-1; 8 nucleotides line up with TRBD1. This CDR3 is built from 13 residues. With V trimmed by 1 base and J by 11 bases, 6 bases remained unmatched. The DNA for the CDR3 is TGTGCCAGCAGTTTAGATCAGGGGGCGGCCGCTTTCTTT. Protein: CASSLDQGAAAFF.

The chain uses TRBV7-3 and TRBJ2-7; TRBD1 matches 7 bases. Trimming cost V 1 base and J 3 bases; bases outside gene matches: 12. Per the germline V gene, CDR1 is SGHTA and CDR2 is FQGTGA. There are 17 residues in the CDR3. The CDR3 protein is CASSLSALGQTSYEQYF. CDR3 nucleotides: TGTGCCAGCAGCTTAAGTGCCTTGGGACAGACCAGCTACGAGCAGTACTTC.

CDR3 sequence reads: CASSFAGLAAHEQYF. The CDR3 region has the DNA TGTGCCAGCAGTTTCGCGGGACTAGCGGCCCACGAGCAGTACTTC. This chain connects TRBV28 to TRBJ2-7; TRBD2 matches 11 bases. This CDR3 comprises 15 residues. The V segment lost 3 bases and the J segment 5 bases; nucleotides outside the gene matches: 6. CDR1 is MDHEN and CDR2 is SYDVKM in the germline V gene.

This sequence joins TRBV20-1 and TRBJ1-2; TRBD1 agrees at 7 bases. V lost 6 bases, J lost 1 base, and 11 bases stayed unmatched. Germline V lookup: CDR1 DFQATT, CDR2 SNEGSKA (reference sequence). This CDR3 is 15 amino acids long. CDR3 sequence reads: CSALKGQDSNYGYTF. In DNA form, the CDR3 reads TGCAGTGCCTTAAAAGGACAGGACAGTAACTATGGCTACACCTTC.

The CDR3 spells CASTRHGVDGSYEQYF. CDR3 coding DNA: TGTGCCAGCACCCGACATGGAGTGGACGGCTCCTACGAGCAGTACTTC. This chain joins TRBV5-5 and TRBJ2-7, with unresolved D. The CDR3 is 16 amino acids. The germline V gene has CDR1 SGHKS and CDR2 YYEKEE (reference sequence). The V and J ends lost 6 bases and 0 bases respectively, with 19 bases between them.

This sequence joins TRBV6-6 and TRBJ1-1; no definite D call. Trimming took 6 bases from V and 4 from J, leaving 18 bases between them. This CDR3 comprises 15 residues. Germline assignment: CDR1 MNHNY and CDR2 SVGAGI (reference sequence). CDR3 region: CASSENSPWGTEAFF. The CDR3 bases are TGTGCCAGCAGCGAGAACTCCCCCTGGGGCACTGAAGCTTTCTTT.

The chain carries TRBV7-8 and TRBJ2-7; 16 bases are a match to TRBD2. The ends lost 5 bases at V and 6 bases at J; junction bases unmatched: 4. CDR1 SGHVS and CDR2 FQNEAQ come from the germline V gene. The CDR3 is made up of 15 amino acids. CDR3 sequence reads: CASSTGLAGGAEQYF. CDR3 DNA: TGTGCCAGCAGCACGGGACTAGCGGGGGGGGCCGAGCAGTACTTC. Full variable domain (remainder filled in from reference TRBV7-8 and TRBJ2-7): GAGVSQSPRYKVAKRGQDVALRCDPISGHVSLFWYQQALGQGPEFLTYFQNEAQLDKSGLPSDRFFAERPEGSVSTLKIQRTQQEDSAVYLCASSTGLAGGAEQYFGPGTRLTVT.

This clonotype was recorded a few times. The rearrangement uses TRBV20-1 and TRBJ1-2; D is possibly TRBD1 (5 bases). Trimming pared 2 bases from V and 3 bases from J, leaving 13 bases between. In germline, CDR1 is DFQATT, CDR2 SNEGSKA (reference sequence). The CDR3 has 14 amino acids. The CDR3 nucleotides are TGCAGTGCTAGATCCCGGGACTCCTACTATGGCTACACCTTC. Residues: CSARSRDSYYGYTF.